This T cell receptor (beta chain) was recorded in a study of T cell responses to AZD1222 COVID-19 vaccine. Study observations and caveats: Targets within unmutated variant regions were reportedly found for nearly half of spike-specific TCRs.

Repertoires were generated with immunoSEQ multiplex PCR, while TCRdb's copy carries only in-frame clones and drops some. The sample holds under 150,000 clones, 88% seen once. The CDR3 covers 16 residues. CDR1 is MDHEN and CDR2 is SYDVKM in the germline V gene. As for this clone: What it recognizes is unknown. At one of its ends the junction is not consistent with the germline gene, which may arise from a read error.

The material was peripheral blood, obtained 28 days after the second AZD1222 dose. This sequence originates from an adult who received the AZD1222 COVID-19 vaccine. The chain carries TRBV28 and TRBJ1-3; TRBD1 matches 10 bases. The CDR3 region has the DNA TGTGCCAGCAGTATATGGACAGGGGGTCAAGGAAACACCATATATTTT. Translation: CASSIWTGGQGNTIYF.